A single sample is the source of the 20 T cell receptor beta chains below, sequenced in a study of identical twins. TCRdb recomputed calls from the 5' RACE reads with MiXCR, one row per CDR3 protein. The sample contains about 430,000 distinct CDR3 sequences, approximately 17% of which appear only once. What was sequenced was naive T cells sorted from blood. The receptors were gathered from a man between 50 and 59 years old in good health.

The chain carries TRBV5-1 and TRBJ2-1; 10 bases map to TRBD2. The CDR3 sequence is 16 residues long. Per the germline V gene, CDR1 is SGHRS and CDR2 is YFSETQ. Germline trimming cut 4 bases from V and 4 bases from J; bases unmatched to any gene: 8. The CDR3 sequence is CASSTVLAGEYNEQFF. DNA of the CDR3: TGCGCCAGCAGCACCGTTCTAGCGGGAGAATACAATGAGCAGTTCTTC.

The V call is TRBV12-3 or TRBV12-4, the J call TRBJ1-2; D is undetermined. The CDR3 is 12 residues long. Trimming pared 3 bases from V and 8 bases from J, leaving 10 bases between. The CDR3, as DNA: TGTGCCAGCAGTTTTTCCAGGATCGGCTACACCTTC. This sequence encodes CASSFSRIGYTF.

Comments on this clonotype: A read error may be the cause here, since a much bigger clone is one base away. This chain joins TRBV20-1 and TRBJ2-7; no clear D. Trimming took 0 bases from V and 3 from J, leaving 12 bases between them. Per the germline V gene, CDR1 is DFQATT and CDR2 is SNEGSKA (reference sequence). CDR3 length equals 14 residues. The CDR3 spells CSARDIRRNYEQYF. CDR3 coding DNA: TGCAGTGCTAGAGATATTCGGCGGAACTACGAGCAGTACTTC.

The chain combines TRBV5-1 with TRBJ2-1, with D maybe TRBD1 (5 bases). Trimming took off 4 bases at V and 0 bases at J, with 11 bases between the two ends. The CDR3 contains 15 residues. Germline CDR1 and CDR2: SGHRS and YFSETQ. The CDR3 region has the DNA TGCGCCAGCAGCCCAACAGGTAACTCCTACAATGAGCAGTTCTTC. Its protein is CASSPTGNSYNEQFF.

This clonotype was counted a few times. The rearrangement links TRBV4-2 to TRBJ2-7; either TRBD1 or TRBD2 may fit D (5 bases each). Trimming left V 3 bases short and J 0 bases short, with 15 bases between. Germline V gene lookup returns CDR1 LGHNA and CDR2 YNFKEQ. The CDR3 runs to 16 residues. In DNA form, the CDR3 reads TGTGCCAGCAGCCAGGCTTCCGCCGGGGCCTCCTACGAGCAGTACTTC. It encodes CASSQASAGASYEQYF.

This clonotype was picked up a small number of times. The V call is TRBV5-1, the J call TRBJ2-2, with 11 bases aligning to TRBD2. CDR3 size: 16 residues. The J segment lost 0 bases and the V segment lost 5 bases, leaving 3 bases of the junction unmatched. Germline-derived CDR1 and CDR2 are SGHRS and YFSETQ. The CDR3: CASRTSGVPNTGELFF. The CDR3 DNA follows: TGCGCCAGCAGGACTAGCGGGGTCCCGAACACCGGGGAGCTGTTTTTT.

CDR3 sequence: CASGISSLAGGQYNEQFF. The CDR3 DNA sequence: TGTGCCAGTGGGATCTCGTCGCTAGCGGGGGGGCAATACAATGAGCAGTTCTTC. The chain couples TRBV2 to TRBJ2-1; 12 nucleotides line up with TRBD2. Germline V lookup: CDR1 SNHLY, CDR2 FYNNEI. The CDR3 consists of 18 residues. With 9 bases clipped from V and 4 bases from J, the junction kept 16 bases outside the gene matches. Together with reference TRBV2 and TRBJ2-1, the CDR3 gives the full variable domain: EPEVTQTPSHQVTQMGQEVILRCVPISNHLYFYWYRQILGQKVEFLVSFYNNEISEKSEIFDDQFSVERPDGSNFTLKIRSTKLEDSAMYFCASGISSLAGGQYNEQFFGPGTRLTVL.

This clonotype occurred a few times. The chain has TRBV7-2 and TRBJ2-5; D ambiguous. CDR3 length equals 15 residues. CDR1 is SGHTA and CDR2 is FQGNSA in the germline V gene. V lost 2 bases and J lost 1, with 11 bases in between. CDR3 region: CASSLRVPVQETQYF. In nucleotides, the CDR3 is TGTGCCAGCAGCTTAAGGGTCCCAGTCCAAGAGACCCAGTACTTC.

A note on this clonotype: One junction end disagrees with the germline gene, perhaps due to a read error. The chain is built from TRBV2 and TRBJ2-5; a possible D gene is TRBD2 (5 bases). Per the germline V gene, CDR1 is SNHLY and CDR2 is FYNNEI. The CDR3 is 14 residues long. CDR3 DNA: TGTGCCGGCAGTCTCTCTCCGGGATTAGAGACCCAGTACTTC. It translates to CAGSLSPGLETQYF.

This clonotype has ten or more counts. This chain links TRBV2 with TRBJ2-3, with 8 bases that match TRBD1. The CDR3 loop spans 19 amino acids. The V gene's germline CDR1 is SNHLY and CDR2 FYNNEI. Trimming removed 6 bases from V and 0 bases from J; junction bases left unmatched: 17. As DNA, the CDR3 is TGTGCCAGCAGCGCTCGACAGGGGCGACTTTTCCTTAGCACAGATACGCAGTATTTT. This translates into CASSARQGRLFLSTDTQYF.

The sample holds a few counts of this clonotype. The V call is TRBV10-3, the J call TRBJ2-2; tentative D call: TRBD2 (5 bases). Trimming pared 6 bases from V and 9 bases from J, leaving 14 bases between. The CDR3 totals 13 residues. Germline V gene lookup returns CDR1 ENHRY and CDR2 SYGVKD. The CDR3 sequence: CAISDPPGRELFF. The DNA of the CDR3 is TGTGCCATCAGCGACCCGCCGGGGAGGGAGCTGTTTTTT.

The chain combines TRBV27 with TRBJ2-7; 7 positions match TRBD1. Germline CDR1 and CDR2: MNHEY and SMNVEV (reference sequence). The CDR3 extends over 16 amino acids. V lost 4 bases and J lost 1; bases outside the gene matches: 10. This chain's CDR3 is CASSYQGVRGSYEQYF. The CDR3 nucleotides are TGTGCCAGCAGTTATCAGGGGGTTCGTGGGTCCTACGAGCAGTACTTC.

This clonotype was detected a few times. The chain couples TRBV20-1 to TRBJ2-1, with D perhaps matching TRBD1 (6 bases). Trimming removed 7 bases at V and 4 bases at J, with 17 bases between. From germline, CDR1 is DFQATT and CDR2 SNEGSKA (reference sequence). The CDR3 has 14 amino acids. CDR3 region: CSVPPRGLYNEQFF. In DNA, the CDR3 is TGCAGTGTCCCCCCCAGGGGTTTGTACAATGAGCAGTTCTTC.

The chain carries TRBV6-1 and TRBJ2-6; 10 nucleotides agree with TRBD1. Germline CDR1 reads MNHNS; CDR2 reads SASEGT. Germline trimming cut 5 bases from V and 4 bases from J; bases unmatched to any gene: 8. The CDR3 is 17 amino acids. This CDR3 reads CASSRDRGRGGANVLTF. CDR3 in DNA: TGTGCCAGCAGTAGGGACAGGGGCCGCGGAGGGGCCAACGTCCTGACTTTC.

This clonotype has just a few counts. This rearrangement joins TRBV10-3 to TRBJ2-5; D is unresolved. V gave up 4 bases and J gave up 5 bases, with 11 bases separating them. The germline V gene encodes CDR1 ENHRY and CDR2 SYGVKD. The CDR3 is made up of 13 amino acids. This chain's CDR3 is CAISAEPYETQYF. CDR3 nucleotide sequence: TGTGCCATCAGTGCGGAGCCCTACGAGACCCAGTACTTC.

In its sample, this clonotype was seen many times. This chain links TRBV4-2 with TRBJ1-1; D unresolved. CDR3 length: 13 amino acids. Trimming took 4 bases from V and 2 from J, leaving 8 bases between them. Germline assignment: CDR1 LGHNA and CDR2 YNFKEQ. CDR3 in amino acids: CASSPRVNTEAFF. Here the CDR3 DNA reads TGTGCCAGCAGCCCTAGGGTTAACACTGAAGCTTTCTTT.

The chain couples TRBV28 to TRBJ2-3; D is unclear. Trimming cost V 1 base and J 4 bases, with 18 bases left between them. Germline V gene lookup returns CDR1 MDHEN and CDR2 SYDVKM. This CDR3 is 17 amino acids long. Written as DNA, the CDR3 is TGTGCCAGCAGTTTATTGGGTGCTGGCTATGCCCCAGATACGCAGTATTTT. This sequence encodes CASSLLGAGYAPDTQYF.

The chain employs TRBV3-1 and TRBJ1-6; D might be TRBD1 (6 bases). Trimming left V 5 bases short and J 7 bases short, with 15 bases between. The CDR3 contains 15 residues. The germline gives CDR1 LGHDT, CDR2 YNNKEL (reference sequence). Here the CDR3 reads CASSTATGGNSPLHF. In DNA, the CDR3 is TGTGCCAGCAGCACCGCGACAGGCGGAAATTCACCCCTCCACTTT. Full variable domain (missing parts from reference TRBV3-1 and TRBJ1-6): DTAVSQTPKYLVTQMGNDKSIKCEQNLGHDTMYWYKQDSKKFLKIMFSYNNKELIINETVPNRFSPKSPDKAHLNLHINSLELGDSAVYFCASSTATGGNSPLHFGNGTRLTVT.

This sequence joins TRBV10-2 and TRBJ2-7, with TRBD1 matching over 11 bases. The V segment lost 6 bases and the J segment 5 bases; nucleotides outside the gene matches: 9. Germline V gene sequence: CDR1 WSHSY, CDR2 SAAADI. The CDR3 covers 15 residues. For the CDR3, the DNA is TGCGCCAGCAGGAAACCGGGACAGGGGGTCCACGAGCAGTACTTC. Translation gives CASRKPGQGVHEQYF.

The chain has TRBV20-1 and TRBJ2-3, with 13 bases fitting TRBD2. The germline V gene encodes CDR1 DFQATT and CDR2 SNEGSKA (reference sequence). The CDR3 is 17 residues long. With 5 bases clipped from V and 3 bases from J, the junction kept 11 bases outside the gene matches. The CDR3 sequence: CSAAPRLAGGRTDTQYF. The CDR3 bases are TGCAGTGCTGCCCCGAGACTAGCGGGGGGAAGAACAGATACGCAGTATTTT.